These 18 T cell receptor beta chains originate from one sample sequenced in a study of T cells in women clearing cervical HPV infection. TCRdb's table, derived via immunoSEQ multiplex PCR, lists solely in-frame clones and lacks some. The sample table includes 35,000 to 45,000 clones. The sample was blood buffy coat. The receptor set was obtained from a woman aged 18 to 69 with a cervical HPV16 infection that either progressed to CIN3+ or cleared (not recorded which).

For this clone: The read halts 3 residues ahead of the CDR3 end, with the missing end drawn from the germline J gene. The chain has TRBV7-9 and TRBJ1-4; TRBD1 agrees at 8 bases. CDR1 and CDR2 (germline): SEHNR, FQNEAQ (reference sequence). The CDR3 contains 14 residues. CDR3 sequence: CASSLTGGVSPLFF. The part of the CDR3 DNA that was read is TGTGCCAGCAGCCTCACAGGGGGAGTTTCACCA.

A remark on this clone: The read terminates 3 residues ahead of where the CDR3 ends, so the germline J gene completes it. The rearrangement uses TRBV30 and TRBJ1-5; 8 bases align to TRBD1. The CDR3 is made up of 13 amino acids. The germline gives CDR1 GTSNPN, CDR2 SVGIG (reference sequence). J was trimmed by 4 bases and V by 3 bases; bases with no gene match: 2. This chain's CDR3 is CAWRGQANQPQHF. The covered CDR3 bases are TGTGCCTGGAGGGGACAGGCTAATCAGCCC.

Comments on this clone: The read halts 3 residues ahead of the CDR3 end, with the missing end drawn from the germline J gene. The V and J genes are TRBV20-1 and TRBJ2-5, with 7 bases that match TRBD2. Germline CDR1 is DFQATT and CDR2 is SNEGSKA (reference sequence). Trimming cost V 8 bases and J 5 bases; bases outside gene matches: 8. The CDR3 loop spans 12 amino acids. The CDR3 loop is CSPRRGGETQYF. The CDR3 DNA, read in part, is TGCAGTCCACGACGGGGAGGGGAGACC.

As to this clone: The read is 3 residues too short to cover the CDR3 end, so that end is filled in from the germline J gene. V is TRBV7-9 and J is TRBJ2-5; possibly TRBD2 for D (6 bases). Trimming took off 5 bases at V and 5 bases at J, with 15 bases between the two ends. CDR3 size: 14 residues. Germline V CDR1 and CDR2: SEHNR, FQNEAQ (reference sequence). The CDR3 loop reads CASSKTAGKETQYF. The covered CDR3 bases are TGTGCCAGCAGCAAAACGGCGGGAAAGGAGACC.

Notes on this clone: The read finishes 3 residues shy of the CDR3 end, and the germline J gene is used to complete it. The chain uses TRBV4-1 and TRBJ2-5; tentative D call: TRBD2 (6 bases). The V end was cut by 0 bases, the J end by 1 base, with 9 bases between. The CDR3 runs to 15 residues. Germline V lookup: CDR1 MGHRA, CDR2 YSYEKL. CDR3 residues: CASSQESTSQETQYF. Incomplete CDR3 DNA: TGCGCCAGCAGCCAAGAGTCGACTAGCCAAGAGACC.

As concerns this clone: The DNA ends 3 residues before the CDR3 does, and the rest of the CDR3 is filled in from the germline J gene. The chain links TRBV5-1 to TRBJ1-1; 8 bases fit TRBD1. Germline V gene lookup returns CDR1 SGHRS and CDR2 YFSETQ. This CDR3 is built from 15 residues. With V trimmed by 0 bases and J by 3 bases, 4 bases remained unmatched. CDR3 protein: CASSLALDRDTEAFF. The CDR3 bases that were read are TGCGCCAGCAGCTTGGCCCTGGACAGGGACACTGAA.

Worth noting for this clone: The CDR3 end falls 3 residues outside the read, so it is completed with the germline J gene. The chain has TRBV7-9 and TRBJ1-2; D unresolved. The CDR3 covers 10 residues. Germline V gene data show CDR1 as SEHNR and CDR2 as FQNEAQ (reference sequence). Incomplete CDR3 DNA: TGTGCCAGCAGTCGTAGCGAC. This sequence encodes CASSRSD. The entire CDR3 sequence reads CASSRSDYTF.

In the case of this clone: A junction end diverges from the germline sequence, so it may reflect a read error. From the germline J gene comes the end of the CDR3, since the read stops 3 residues before it. The chain uses TRBV19 and TRBJ1-2; 9 nucleotides line up with TRBD1. The CDR3 runs to 15 residues. The germline gives CDR1 LNHDA, CDR2 SQIVND (reference sequence). The chain's CDR3 is CASTESPGQGYVYTF. The sequenced CDR3 bases are TGTGCCAGTACCGAATCACCGGGACAGGGTTATGTC.

A note on this clone: Read sequence stops 3 residues before the CDR3 end, and the germline J gene provides the missing end. The chain recombines TRBV19 with TRBJ2-4, with unresolved D. This CDR3 is built from 13 residues. Trimming removed 6 bases from V and 6 bases from J, with 12 bases in between. The germline gives CDR1 LNHDA, CDR2 SQIVND (reference sequence). The CDR3 loop reads CASRLDSGNIQYF. The DNA read from the CDR3 is TGTGCCAGTAGGCTTGATTCGGGAAACATT. Together with reference TRBV19 and TRBJ2-4, the CDR3 gives the full variable domain: DGGITQSPKYLFRKEGQNVTLSCEQNLNHDAMYWYRQDPGQGLRLIYYSQIVNDFQKGDIAEGYSVSREKKESFPLTVTSAQKNPTAFYLCASRLDSGNIQYFGAGTRLSVL.

Note on this clone: The missing CDR3 end, 3 residues past where the read stops, is filled in from the germline J gene. The J gene is TRBJ2-2, the V gene TRBV19; 8 bases line up with TRBD1. The CDR3 sequence is 16 residues long. CDR1 and CDR2 from the germline V gene are LNHDA and SQIVND (reference sequence). CDR3 sequence reads: CASSIFGQGADEKLFF. The DNA read from the CDR3 is TGTGCCAGTAGTATCTTCGGGCAGGGGGCAGACGAAAAG.

Comment on this clone: The observed sequence ends 3 residues before the CDR3 terminus, with the missing tail filled in from the germline J gene. This chain joins TRBV5-4 and TRBJ2-7; 9 bases match TRBD2. CDR3 length equals 16 residues. J gave up 4 bases and V 0 bases, and 8 bases lay outside the gene matches. Germline CDR1 and CDR2: SGHNT and YYREEE (reference sequence). The CDR3 sequence is CASSLGAGGPIYEQYF. The covered CDR3 bases are TGTGCCAGCAGCTTGGGGGCGGGAGGGCCAATTTACGAG.

As concerns this clone: The CDR3 end falls 3 residues outside the read, so it is completed with the germline J gene. The chain is built from TRBV5-4 and TRBJ1-2; maybe TRBD1 (5 bases). From germline, CDR1 is SGHNT and CDR2 YYREEE (reference sequence). The length of the CDR3 is 14 residues. Trimming pared 4 bases from V and 6 bases from J, leaving 16 bases between. The sequenced part of the CDR3 DNA is TGTGCCAGCAGCCCCCAGGGTACCACTAATGGC. Translating gives CASSPQGTTNG. The entire CDR3 protein is CASSPQGTTNGYTF.

Concerning this clone itself: The read finishes 3 residues shy of the CDR3 end, and the germline J gene is used to complete it. The rearrangement joins TRBV7-3 to TRBJ2-1, with 7 bases that match TRBD2. Per germline, CDR1 SGHTA and CDR2 FQGTGA. V lost 5 bases, J lost 5 bases, and 9 bases stayed unmatched. This CDR3 is built from 15 residues. The sequenced part of the CDR3 DNA is TGTGCCAGCAGCCTTGGGGGGGTCGCTAACAATGAG. It specifies CASSLGGVANNE. The whole CDR3 sequence is CASSLGGVANNEQFF.

Comment on this clone: The CDR3 end lies 3 residues beyond the end of the read and is filled in from the germline J gene. This chain uses TRBV19 with TRBJ2-1; TRBD2 matches at 7 bases. J gave up 6 bases and V 4 bases, and 12 bases lay outside the gene matches. CDR1 and CDR2 (germline): LNHDA, SQIVND (reference sequence). This CDR3 is built from 16 residues. Here the CDR3 reads CASSTPGGSFFNEQFF. The sequenced part of the CDR3 DNA is TGTGCCAGTAGTACTCCAGGCGGGAGCTTTTTCAATGAG.

Regarding this clone: The CDR3 end is not reached by the read, which stops 3 residues before it; the germline J gene fills it in. The chain is built from TRBV20-1 and TRBJ1-2, with a possible D match to TRBD1 (5 bases). CDR1 is DFQATT, CDR2 SNEGSKA, per germline (reference sequence). The V end lost 0 bases, the J end lost 7 bases, and 21 bases lay between the germline ends. There are 16 residues in the CDR3. Here the CDR3 reads CSARDRRDAWRGGYTF. The covered CDR3 bases are TGCAGTGCTAGAGATAGAAGGGACGCTTGGCGGGGTGGC.

The CDR3 bases that were read are TGTGCCAGCAGCATCGACAGGGGGCCCGCG. It is translated as CASSIDRGPA. The full-length CDR3 reads as CASSIDRGPAQYF. The J gene is TRBJ2-3, the V gene TRBV11-2, with TRBD1 identical over 10 bases. The CDR3 end is not reached by the read, which stops 3 residues before it; the germline J gene fills it in. CDR3 length: 13 residues. Germline CDR1 and CDR2: SGHAT and FQNNGV.

Remarks on this clone: The observed sequence ends 3 residues before the CDR3 terminus, with the missing tail filled in from the germline J gene. The V gene is TRBV7-6, the J gene TRBJ2-3; D uncertain. The CDR3 extends over 14 amino acids. V was cut by 2 bases and J by 4 bases, with 10 bases left in between. CDR1 SGHVS and CDR2 FNYEAQ come from the germline V gene. The DNA read from the CDR3 is TGTGCCAGCAGCTTAAGGGTTAGAGCAGATACG. Protein sequence: CASSLRVRADT. The entire CDR3 protein reads CASSLRVRADTQYF.

Concerning this clone itself: The sequenced fragment ends 3 residues before the CDR3 boundary, so the rest is inferred from the germline J gene. This rearrangement joins TRBV6-2 or TRBV6-3 to TRBJ1-1; tentative D call: TRBD1 (6 bases). Trimming cost V 7 bases and J 5 bases, with 17 bases left between them. From germline, CDR1 is MNHEY and CDR2 SVGEGT. The CDR3 is 14 residues long. The CDR3 region is CASTLPQGRTEAFF. The CDR3 DNA, read in part, is TGTGCCAGCACCCTCCCCCAGGGGCGGACTGAA.